What follows are 3 T cell receptor beta chains derived from one specimen sequenced in a study of shared clonotypes between healthy human individuals. Sequencing used immunoSEQ multiplex PCR; TCRdb keeps in-frame clones, though not all of them. The sample yields 2 million to 2.5 million clones, approximately 96% seen once. Sample: naive CD4+ T cells sorted from blood. Indicated subset: CD45RA+ positively selected. The receptors shown here come from a man aged 18-30 years in good health.

This clone was counted a single time. J is TRBJ1-4 and V is TRBV10-2; TRBD1 might be the D (5 bases). The CDR3 has 13 amino acids. The germline V and J ends were trimmed by 7 bases and 5 bases, with 11 bases remaining between them. CDR1 and CDR2 (germline): WSHSY, SAAADI. DNA of the CDR3: TGCGCCAGCACAGACAGATTAAATGAAAAACTGTTTTTT. Translating it yields CASTDRLNEKLFF.

As regards this clone: The same CDR3 is also encoded by other DNA sequences in this sample. The chain uses TRBV5-1 and TRBJ2-3, with 9 bases matching TRBD1. This CDR3 contains 15 residues. J lost 2 bases, V lost 3 bases, and 4 bases had no gene match. CDR1 is SGHRS, CDR2 YFSETQ, per germline. This chain's CDR3 is CASSSGQGSTDTQYF. The CDR3 region has the DNA TGCGCCAGCAGCTCAGGACAGGGGTCCACAGATACGCAGTATTTT.

The chain links TRBV30 to TRBJ2-3; either TRBD1 or TRBD2 may fit D (5 bases each). Trimming took 0 bases from V and 2 from J, leaving 9 bases between them. Germline values: CDR1 GTSNPN, CDR2 SVGIG (reference sequence). This CDR3 comprises 14 residues. The CDR3 sequence is CAWSVGTATDTQYF. The CDR3 DNA sequence: TGTGCCTGGAGTGTCGGGACCGCCACAGATACGCAGTATTTT.